The clone carrying this T cell receptor (beta chain) came up a few times. The antigen is unknown. TCRdb passed the 5' RACE reads through MiXCR, listing each CDR3 protein once. This sample has about 170,000 distinct CDR3 sequences, with 10% to 15% found just once. The sample is drawn from a study of T-cell memory formation after mild COVID-19. Study at large: Among the donors, TCR clusters were largely specific to each donor. Study-wide results and limits: SARS-CoV-2 specificity was not confirmed for second-wave clones peaking on day 37. Certain responding clones were present in pre-infection memory, suggesting participation of cross-reactive memory.

Germline V gives CDR1 SNHLY, CDR2 FYNNEI. With 5 bases clipped from V and 4 bases from J, the junction kept 8 bases outside the gene matches. The CDR3 has 15 amino acids. The chain has TRBV2 and TRBJ1-1, with 9 positions matching TRBD1. The sample taken for sequencing was PBMCs or a T cell subset sorted from them (not recorded which). This clonotype was obtained from a man aged 18 to 30 who had mild COVID-19 (a few samples of this study predate the infection). Cell type and time point are not known. Written as DNA, the CDR3 is TGTGCCAGCAGTTTATACAGGGGGCTTGTCACTGAAGCTTTCTTT. This encodes CASSLYRGLVTEAFF.